A selection of T cell receptor beta chains follows, all from one sample in a study of control samples from healthy donors and cancer patients. Profiling relied on immunoSEQ multiplex PCR, and the TCRdb table lists in-frame clones only, not all of them. Found here are 97,000 or so clones, about 90% of them singletons; the top ten hold under 3%. Sequencing was done on a sample of blood. The origin of the receptors is a woman under 30 in good health. The CDR3 runs from the conserved cysteine through the conserved F or W. The order of the fields is clone size, J gene, V gene, D gene, CDR3 protein, CDR3 DNA. D genes are given only for firm matches. Size is omitted from some rows. Given values are once, few, many or a class for expanded clones.

-,TRBJ2-7,TRBV5-1,-,CASRQEALSYEQYF,TGCGCCAGCAGGCAGGAGGCCTTATCCTACGAGCAGTACTTC
once,TRBJ1-6,TRBV9,TRBD1,CASSPRDSGNSPLHF,TGTGCCAGCAGCCCCCGGGACAGCGGCAATTCACCCCTCCACTTT
-,TRBJ1-4,TRBV24-1,-,CATSALLGTNEKLFF,TGTGCCACCAGTGCTCTTCTGGGGACTAATGAAAAACTGTTTTTT
large,TRBJ1-2,TRBV19,-,CASLGAHYTF,TGTGCCAGTCTCGGGGCCCACTACACCTTC
-,TRBJ1-3,TRBV7-9,-,CASSLTVSGNTIYF,TGTGCCAGCAGCTTAACAGTCTCTGGAAACACCATATATTTT
-,TRBJ2-1,TRBV24-1,TRBD2,CATSDLASGPVSYNEQFF,TGTGCCACCAGTGATTTGGCTAGCGGTCCCGTCTCCTACAATGAGCAGTTCTTC
-,TRBJ1-5,TRBV15,TRBD1,CATSRDEGQGEWQPQHF,TGTGCCACCAGCAGAGATGAGGGACAGGGGGAATGGCAGCCCCAGCATTTT
-,TRBJ2-5,TRBV12-3/TRBV12-4,-,CASSLFGKETQYF,TGTGCCAGCAGTTTATTTGGGAAAGAGACCCAGTACTTC
-,TRBJ2-7,TRBV11-1,TRBD1,CASSKGGQASYEQYF,TGTGCCAGCAGCAAAGGGGGACAGGCCTCCTACGAGCAGTACTTC
once,TRBJ2-3,TRBV5-4,TRBD2,CASSLGLALTDTQYF,TGTGCCAGCAGCTTGGGACTAGCGTTGACAGATACGCAGTATTTT
-,TRBJ2-5,TRBV7-9,-,CASSFGQIQETQYF,TGTGCCAGCAGCTTCGGACAGATCCAAGAGACCCAGTACTTC
-,TRBJ1-1,TRBV10-2,-,CASSDESLVGTEAFF,TGCGCCAGCAGTGACGAAAGCCTTGTGGGGACTGAAGCTTTCTTT
-,TRBJ2-3,TRBV10-1,-,CASNRDLTDTQYF,TGCGCCAGCAATCGGGACCTCACAGATACGCAGTATTTT
-,TRBJ1-2,TRBV6-4,-,CASSASHMGTYYGYTF,TGTGCCAGCAGTGCCTCGCACATGGGGACTTACTATGGCTACACCTTC
-,TRBJ2-3,TRBV7-2,-,CATEGMQTSTDTQYF,TGTGCCACTGAAGGGATGCAAACTAGCACAGATACGCAGTATTTT
-,TRBJ1-1,TRBV6-5,TRBD1,CASTPQSWDRRAFF,TGTGCCAGCACCCCCCAGTCTTGGGACAGACGAGCTTTCTTT
-,TRBJ2-3,TRBV20-1,-,CSAVQHTQYF,TGCAGTGCTGTACAACATACGCAGTATTTT
-,TRBJ2-1,TRBV21-1,-,CASDRVDNEQFF,TGTGCCAGCGACAGGGTTGACAATGAGCAGTTCTTC
-,TRBJ2-1,TRBV9,TRBD2,CASSVGLAGGPYNEQFF,TGTGCCAGCAGCGTGGGACTAGCGGGAGGGCCGTACAATGAGCAGTTCTTC
-,TRBJ2-5,TRBV11-3,-,CASSLSQGKTQYF,TGTGCCAGCAGCTTAAGCCAGGGAAAGACCCAGTACTTC
-,TRBJ1-4,TRBV24-1,-,CATSDPGDPSEKLFF,TGTGCCACCAGTGACCCGGGGGACCCTAGTGAAAAACTGTTTTTT
few,TRBJ1-6,TRBV5-1,-,CASSLDGGASYNSPLHF,TGCGCCAGCAGCTTGGATGGGGGGGCGTCCTATAATTCACCCCTCCACTTT
-,TRBJ2-3,TRBV6-5,TRBD2,CASSHQRGGIDTQYF,TGTGCCAGCAGTCACCAGCGGGGGGGCATAGATACGCAGTATTTT
-,TRBJ2-2,TRBV7-9,-,CASSLGLRTGNTGELFF,TGTGCCAGCAGCTTAGGGCTTAGGACGGGAAACACCGGGGAGCTGTTTTTT
-,TRBJ2-4,TRBV27,-,CASSFGGAMKNIQYF,TGTGCCAGCAGTTTCGGGGGCGCAATGAAAAACATTCAGTACTTC
-,TRBJ1-3,TRBV6-5,-,CASSLAQAPGNTIYF,TGTGCCAGCAGTCTTGCACAAGCCCCTGGAAACACCATATATTTT
-,TRBJ2-1,TRBV18,TRBD1,CASSPRQGAVNNEQFF,TGTGCCAGCTCACCCCGACAGGGGGCAGTGAACAATGAGCAGTTCTTC
once,TRBJ2-3,TRBV11-2,-,CASSPSLADTQYF,TGTGCCAGCAGCCCCTCGCTGGCAGATACGCAGTATTTT
many,TRBJ1-1,TRBV7-9,-,CASSLEGGMNTEAFF,TGTGCCAGCAGCTTAGAGGGGGGCATGAACACTGAAGCTTTCTTT
-,TRBJ2-1,TRBV12-5,-,CASGLVPAGADPFEQFF,TGTGCTAGTGGTTTGGTACCCGCGGGGGCCGACCCCTTTGAGCAGTTCTTC
-,TRBJ2-3,TRBV7-3,TRBD2,CASSLRLAGLTDTQYF,TGTGCCAGCAGCTTAAGACTAGCGGGACTCACAGATACGCAGTATTTT
-,TRBJ2-3,TRBV30,TRBD2,CAWSVGRLARFTDTQYF,TGTGCCTGGAGTGTAGGGAGACTAGCCCGGTTCACAGATACGCAGTATTTT
-,TRBJ2-3,TRBV21-1,-,CASSKGSGADTQYF,TGTGCCAGCAGCAAAGGGTCGGGTGCTGATACGCAGTATTTT
-,TRBJ1-1,TRBV6-4,-,CASSEIPNTEAFF,TGTGCCAGCAGTGAAATCCCTAACACTGAAGCTTTCTTT
once,TRBJ2-6,TRBV19,-,CASSMGAAGNVLTF,TGTGCCAGTAGTATGGGGGCCGCAGGGAACGTCCTGACTTTC